This T cell receptor beta chain was profiled in a study of control samples from healthy donors and cancer patients. CDR3 length: 15 residues. V lost 6 bases, J lost 2 bases, and 14 bases lay in between. The table lists this clone with a count of one. The method was immunoSEQ multiplex PCR; TCRdb's version includes in-frame clones alone and lacks a portion of them. The sample has roughly 400,000 clones, around nine tenths seen once; the top ten hold 5.5% to 8%. The chain couples TRBV23-1 to TRBJ1-3, with D tentatively TRBD1 (6 bases). TRBV23-1 is flagged as an ORF with uncertain function. This clonotype was obtained from a man aged 35-49 years with head and neck cancer. The sequencing sample was made of PBMCs. Written as DNA, the CDR3 is TGCGCCAGCAGCACTAGGGGGAACACTGGAAACACCATATATTTT. Protein sequence: CASSTRGNTGNTIYF.